This is a list of T cell receptor beta chains from one sample in a study of shared clonotypes between healthy human individuals. Data came from immunoSEQ multiplex PCR; TCRdb stores just in-frame clones and leaves some out. This table holds 2 million to 2.5 million clones, approximately 93% found once. Sequencing used naive CD4+ T cells from PBMCs. The origin of the receptors is a man aged 18-30 years in good health. Some clones in this sample may be carry-over from other donors' samples. CDR3s leave out the opening cysteine and the closing phenylalanine or tryptophan. Expanded clones get a size class; other rows say once, few or many, or leave the size out.

abundance: few; j_gene: TRBJ1-1; v_gene: TRBV20-1; CDR3aa: SARDRPEAF
abundance: NA; j_gene: TRBJ2-1; v_gene: TRBV29-1; CDR3aa: SVESREFEQF
abundance: NA; j_gene: TRBJ2-7; v_gene: TRBV30; CDR3aa: AWRTDQDEQY
abundance: NA; j_gene: TRBJ2-7; v_gene: TRBV28; CDR3aa: ASSFVDRTNEQY
abundance: NA; j_gene: TRBJ2-1; v_gene: TRBV9; CDR3aa: ASSVGLGYNEQF
abundance: NA; j_gene: TRBJ2-2; v_gene: TRBV11-2; CDR3aa: ASSQHTGELF
abundance: NA; j_gene: TRBJ1-2; v_gene: TRBV19; CDR3aa: ASRQGSYGYT
abundance: once; j_gene: TRBJ1-1; v_gene: TRBV11-2; CDR3aa: ASSLLGGTEAF
abundance: NA; j_gene: TRBJ1-3; v_gene: TRBV4-1; CDR3aa: ASSQAPLRGKGNTIY
abundance: few; j_gene: TRBJ2-2; v_gene: TRBV28; CDR3aa: ASSLAGELF
abundance: NA; j_gene: TRBJ1-1; v_gene: TRBV7-2; CDR3aa: ASSLVGARAF
abundance: NA; j_gene: TRBJ2-1; v_gene: TRBV28; CDR3aa: ASSLRGTSNNEQF
abundance: NA; j_gene: TRBJ2-5; v_gene: TRBV2; CDR3aa: ASTTGGSGETQY
abundance: NA; j_gene: TRBJ2-1; v_gene: TRBV9; CDR3aa: ASSVGFLASYNEQF